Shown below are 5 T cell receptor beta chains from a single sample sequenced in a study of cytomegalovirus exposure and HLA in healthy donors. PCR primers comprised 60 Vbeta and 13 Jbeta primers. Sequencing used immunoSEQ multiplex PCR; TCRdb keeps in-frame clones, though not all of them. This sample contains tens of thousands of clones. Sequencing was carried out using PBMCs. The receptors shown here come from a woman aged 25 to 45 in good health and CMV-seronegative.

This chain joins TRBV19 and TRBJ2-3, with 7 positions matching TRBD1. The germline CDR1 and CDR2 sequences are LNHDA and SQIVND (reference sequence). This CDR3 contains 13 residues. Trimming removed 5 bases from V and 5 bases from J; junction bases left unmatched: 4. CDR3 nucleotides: TGTGCCAGTAGTCCTTGGGACAGAGATACGCAGTATTTT. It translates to CASSPWDRDTQYF.

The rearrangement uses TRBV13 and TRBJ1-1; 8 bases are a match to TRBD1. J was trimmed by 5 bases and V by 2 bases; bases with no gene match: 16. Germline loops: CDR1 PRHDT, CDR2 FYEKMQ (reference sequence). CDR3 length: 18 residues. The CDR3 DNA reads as TGTGCCAGCAGCTTACGGGACAGGATTAAGGAAACAAGGACTGAAGCTTTCTTT. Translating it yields CASSLRDRIKETRTEAFF.

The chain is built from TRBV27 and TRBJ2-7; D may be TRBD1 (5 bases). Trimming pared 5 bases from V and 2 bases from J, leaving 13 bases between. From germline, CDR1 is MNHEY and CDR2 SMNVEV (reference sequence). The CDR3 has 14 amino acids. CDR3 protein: CASSPLTETYEQYF. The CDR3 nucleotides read TGTGCCAGCAGTCCCTTGACAGAGACCTACGAGCAGTACTTC.

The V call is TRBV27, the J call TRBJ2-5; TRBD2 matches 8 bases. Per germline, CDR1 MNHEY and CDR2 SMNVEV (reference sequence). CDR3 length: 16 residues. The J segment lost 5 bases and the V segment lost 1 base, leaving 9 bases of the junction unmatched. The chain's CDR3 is CASSLWAGGSPETQYF. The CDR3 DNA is TGTGCCAGCAGTTTATGGGCGGGGGGATCCCCTGAGACCCAGTACTTC.

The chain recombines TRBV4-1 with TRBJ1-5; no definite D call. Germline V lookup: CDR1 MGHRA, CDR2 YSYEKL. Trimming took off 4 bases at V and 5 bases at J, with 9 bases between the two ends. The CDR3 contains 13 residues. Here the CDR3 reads CASSLTLDQPQHF. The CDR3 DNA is TGCGCCAGCAGCCTGACACTCGATCAGCCCCAGCATTTT.